This passage covers 5 T cell receptor beta chains from one sample sequenced in a study of blood T cell repertoires in COVID-19. Clones were read by immunoSEQ multiplex PCR, and TCRdb kept only the in-frame ones, dropping some. The table has approximately 170,000 clones, over 80% seen once. The sequenced sample consisted of peripheral blood. The receptor source for this set is a man between 65 and 79 years old who had recovered from COVID-19.

The chain is built from TRBV5-5 and TRBJ2-7, with 9 bases matching TRBD1. V lost 4 bases, J lost 4 bases, and 9 bases stayed unmatched. Germline lookup yields CDR1 SGHKS and CDR2 YYEKEE (reference sequence). The CDR3 has 15 residues. CDR3: CASSEQGAREYEQYF. CDR3 bases: TGTGCCAGCAGCGAACAGGGGGCGCGGGAGTACGAGCAGTACTTC. The full variable domain, in which reference TRBV5-5 and TRBJ2-7 provide the parts outside the CDR3, is DAGVTQSPTHLIKTRGQQVTLRCSPISGHKSVSWYQQVLGQGPQFIFQYYEKEERGRGNFPDRFSARQFPNYSSELNVNALLLGDSALYLCASSEQGAREYEQYFGPGTRLTVT.

This sequence joins TRBV11-2 and TRBJ1-1, with TRBD1 matching over 9 bases. This CDR3 has 15 residues. J was trimmed by 3 bases and V by 6 bases; bases with no gene match: 8. CDR1 is SGHAT and CDR2 is FQNNGV in the germline V gene. CDR3: CASRPTGQGHTEAFF. Written as DNA, the CDR3 is TGTGCCAGCAGACCGACGGGACAGGGACACACTGAAGCTTTCTTT.

This clone was counted only a few times. This chain uses TRBV2 with TRBJ2-1; D may be TRBD2 (5 bases). CDR3 size: 16 residues. Trimming left V 7 bases short and J 2 bases short, with 18 bases between. Germline lookup yields CDR1 SNHLY and CDR2 FYNNEI. The CDR3: CASKVSKWETYNEQFF. In nucleotides, the CDR3 is TGTGCCAGCAAGGTTTCTAAGTGGGAGACCTACAATGAGCAGTTCTTC.

The J gene is TRBJ2-7, the V gene TRBV24-1; TRBD2 matches at 7 bases. V gave up 7 bases and J gave up 4 bases; unmatched junction bases: 6. CDR1 and CDR2 (germline): KGHDR, SFDVKD. This CDR3 has 13 amino acids. This chain's CDR3 is CATSEAGTYEQYF. CDR3 DNA sequence: TGTGCCACCAGCGAAGCGGGGACGTACGAGCAGTACTTC.

V is TRBV7-8 and J is TRBJ2-3; 12 bases are a match to TRBD2. CDR1 is SGHVS and CDR2 is FQNEAQ in the germline V gene. This CDR3 is 15 amino acids long. The V segment lost 1 base and the J segment 6 bases; nucleotides outside the gene matches: 2. The CDR3 sequence: CASSLGTSGADTQYF. CDR3 DNA: TGTGCCAGCAGCTTAGGGACTAGCGGGGCTGATACGCAGTATTTT.